A selection of T cell receptor beta chains follows, all from one sample in a study of cytomegalovirus exposure and HLA in healthy donors. Clones were read by immunoSEQ multiplex PCR, and TCRdb kept only the in-frame ones, dropping some. This table holds around 46,000 clones. The sample taken for sequencing was PBMCs. The receptors were gathered from a woman aged 40 to 50 in good health and CMV-seronegative. CDR3s include the opening cysteine and the closing phenylalanine or tryptophan. Each record gives: D gene, J gene, V gene, CDR3 protein. A D gene is named only where the DNA matches it firmly.

d_call: TRBD1
j_call: TRBJ1-1
v_call: TRBV7-8
cdr3_aa: CASSFKQGAGTEAFF

d_call: -
j_call: TRBJ2-3
v_call: TRBV6-1
cdr3_aa: CASSESVTSGGTQYF

d_call: -
j_call: TRBJ1-2
v_call: TRBV14
cdr3_aa: CASSHKQGFYGYTF

d_call: -
j_call: TRBJ2-5
v_call: TRBV19
cdr3_aa: CASSHGLLRETQYF

d_call: -
j_call: TRBJ2-3
v_call: TRBV19
cdr3_aa: CASSLAAAGTSTDTQYF

d_call: TRBD1
j_call: TRBJ1-1
v_call: TRBV5-1
cdr3_aa: CASSPSTGGGEAFF

d_call: TRBD1
j_call: TRBJ1-3
v_call: TRBV9
cdr3_aa: CASSVEGQGSFSGNTIYF

d_call: -
j_call: TRBJ1-5
v_call: TRBV15
cdr3_aa: CATSREEAPQHQPQHF

d_call: -
j_call: TRBJ1-2
v_call: TRBV14
cdr3_aa: CASSQGAYVRSFDYGYTF

d_call: TRBD1
j_call: TRBJ2-7
v_call: TRBV18
cdr3_aa: CASSPSGTVSTYEQYF

d_call: TRBD1
j_call: TRBJ1-2
v_call: TRBV28
cdr3_aa: CASSLVQGAGYTF

d_call: -
j_call: TRBJ2-1
v_call: TRBV15
cdr3_aa: CATSRAVSSYNEQFF

d_call: TRBD1
j_call: TRBJ1-2
v_call: TRBV7-9
cdr3_aa: CASSFPTGVDYGYTF

d_call: -
j_call: TRBJ1-2
v_call: TRBV2
cdr3_aa: CASRLGDGGGHGYTF

d_call: -
j_call: TRBJ1-1
v_call: TRBV4-3
cdr3_aa: CASSQEWGSKAFF

d_call: -
j_call: TRBJ1-5
v_call: TRBV2
cdr3_aa: CASSERQINQPQHF

d_call: TRBD2
j_call: TRBJ2-3
v_call: TRBV29-1
cdr3_aa: CSVAASGRTTDTQYF

d_call: TRBD1
j_call: TRBJ1-2
v_call: TRBV7-6
cdr3_aa: CASSLGGQGNYGYTF

d_call: -
j_call: TRBJ1-1
v_call: TRBV7-3
cdr3_aa: CASSLTGVGEAFF

d_call: TRBD1
j_call: TRBJ1-5
v_call: TRBV19
cdr3_aa: CASSIGGTGSQPQHF

d_call: TRBD2
j_call: TRBJ2-5
v_call: TRBV4-2
cdr3_aa: CASSQPWGGEQLQETQYF

d_call: TRBD1
j_call: TRBJ1-4
v_call: TRBV7-2
cdr3_aa: CASSLVSGGKEKLFF

d_call: -
j_call: TRBJ1-2
v_call: TRBV5-5
cdr3_aa: CASSLGPIYGYTF

d_call: TRBD1
j_call: TRBJ2-1
v_call: TRBV29-1
cdr3_aa: CSVGEGQGYNEQFF

d_call: -
j_call: TRBJ2-3
v_call: TRBV6-5
cdr3_aa: CASRRGKGTDTQYF

d_call: TRBD1
j_call: TRBJ1-1
v_call: TRBV4-3
cdr3_aa: CASSQDIAGGIEAFF

d_call: -
j_call: TRBJ1-2
v_call: TRBV7-9
cdr3_aa: CASSLALGARDYGYTF

d_call: -
j_call: TRBJ1-1
v_call: TRBV9
cdr3_aa: CASRGGIGRGTEAFF

d_call: -
j_call: TRBJ2-7
v_call: TRBV2
cdr3_aa: CASSQQFHEQYF

d_call: -
j_call: TRBJ2-1
v_call: TRBV7-9
cdr3_aa: CASSPMGLNHEQFF

d_call: -
j_call: TRBJ1-3
v_call: TRBV5-1
cdr3_aa: CASSLRGYSGNTIYF

d_call: -
j_call: -
v_call: TRBV29-1
cdr3_aa: CSALLRDYEQYF

d_call: TRBD1
j_call: TRBJ1-2
v_call: TRBV30
cdr3_aa: CAWKPPDRVAGYGYTF

d_call: -
j_call: TRBJ2-7
v_call: TRBV4-3
cdr3_aa: CASSQGQNSYEQYF

d_call: -
j_call: TRBJ2-1
v_call: TRBV6-5
cdr3_aa: CASTRGHEQFF

d_call: TRBD2
j_call: TRBJ2-1
v_call: TRBV7-3
cdr3_aa: CASSPGLAYNEQFF

d_call: -
j_call: TRBJ2-7
v_call: TRBV7-2
cdr3_aa: CASSSLTPPYEQYF

d_call: TRBD1
j_call: TRBJ1-1
v_call: TRBV9
cdr3_aa: CASSVSGDRRTEAFF

d_call: TRBD1
j_call: TRBJ1-2
v_call: TRBV29-1
cdr3_aa: CSAQTGGGYGYTF

d_call: -
j_call: TRBJ1-3
v_call: TRBV7-2
cdr3_aa: CASSLNAAGYSGNTIYF

d_call: TRBD1
j_call: TRBJ2-7
v_call: TRBV5-4
cdr3_aa: CASSLGTEAYEQYF

d_call: TRBD2
j_call: TRBJ2-1
v_call: TRBV7-9
cdr3_aa: CASSLTLAGVYEQFF

d_call: TRBD1
j_call: TRBJ2-3
v_call: TRBV28
cdr3_aa: CASSLRGGAGTDTQYF

d_call: TRBD2
j_call: TRBJ2-1
v_call: TRBV11-3
cdr3_aa: CASSFLAGGSDNEQFF

d_call: -
j_call: TRBJ2-7
v_call: TRBV6-5
cdr3_aa: CASSYSRTGDSYEQYF

d_call: -
j_call: TRBJ1-1
v_call: TRBV7-9
cdr3_aa: CASSLDRNTEAFF

d_call: -
j_call: TRBJ1-1
v_call: TRBV9
cdr3_aa: CASSVGERNTEAFF